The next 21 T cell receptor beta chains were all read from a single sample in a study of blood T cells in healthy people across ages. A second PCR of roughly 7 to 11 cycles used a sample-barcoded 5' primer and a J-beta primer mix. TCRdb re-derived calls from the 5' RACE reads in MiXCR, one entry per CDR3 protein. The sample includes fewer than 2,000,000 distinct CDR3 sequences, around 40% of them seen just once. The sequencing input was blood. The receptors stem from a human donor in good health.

The CDR3 nucleotides are TGTGCCAGCAGTTTATCAGGGGTCCAGGGAACAGATACGCAGTATTTT. Amino acid sequence: CASSLSGVQGTDTQYF. V and J are TRBV6-5 and TRBJ2-3; a possible D gene is TRBD1 (6 bases). From germline, CDR1 is MNHEY and CDR2 SVGAGI. Between the trimmed V and J ends, which lost 4 bases and 3 bases, there was a span of 17 bases. The CDR3 runs to 16 residues.

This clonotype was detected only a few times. The CDR3: CASSVVGGGVYEQYF. CDR3 in DNA: TGTGCCAGCAGCGTAGTAGGCGGGGGCGTCTACGAGCAGTACTTC. The chain recombines TRBV9 with TRBJ2-7; possible D gene TRBD2, 7 bases. Trimming left V 0 bases short and J 3 bases short, with 13 bases between. Germline V lookup: CDR1 SGDLS, CDR2 YYNGEE. The CDR3 totals 15 residues.

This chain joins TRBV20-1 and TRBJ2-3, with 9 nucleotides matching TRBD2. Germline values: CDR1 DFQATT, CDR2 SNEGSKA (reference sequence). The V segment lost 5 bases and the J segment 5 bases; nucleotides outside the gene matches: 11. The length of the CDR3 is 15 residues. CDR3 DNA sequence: TGCAGTGCTCGCATGGGACTAGCTAGGGGAGATACGCAGTATTTT. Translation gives CSARMGLARGDTQYF.

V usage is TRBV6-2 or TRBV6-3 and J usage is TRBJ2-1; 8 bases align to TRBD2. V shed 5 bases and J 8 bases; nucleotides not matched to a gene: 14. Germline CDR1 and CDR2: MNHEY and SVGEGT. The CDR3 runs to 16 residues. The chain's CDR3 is CASSANPGLGIHEQFF. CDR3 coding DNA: TGTGCCAGCAGTGCGAACCCGGGACTAGGCATCCATGAGCAGTTCTTC.

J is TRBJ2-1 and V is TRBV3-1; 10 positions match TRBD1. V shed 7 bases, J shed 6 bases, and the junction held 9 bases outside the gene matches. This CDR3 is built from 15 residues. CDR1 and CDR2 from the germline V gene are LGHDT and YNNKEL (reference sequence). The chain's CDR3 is CASNPGRTGGNEQFF. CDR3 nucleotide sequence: TGTGCCAGCAACCCAGGTCGGACAGGGGGCAATGAGCAGTTCTTC.

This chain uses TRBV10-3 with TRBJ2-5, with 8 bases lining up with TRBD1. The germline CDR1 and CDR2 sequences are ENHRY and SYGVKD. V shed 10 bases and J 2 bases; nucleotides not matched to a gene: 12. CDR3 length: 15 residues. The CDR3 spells CATNIGQGGQETQYF. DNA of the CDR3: TGTGCCACAAACATTGGACAGGGTGGGCAAGAGACCCAGTACTTC.

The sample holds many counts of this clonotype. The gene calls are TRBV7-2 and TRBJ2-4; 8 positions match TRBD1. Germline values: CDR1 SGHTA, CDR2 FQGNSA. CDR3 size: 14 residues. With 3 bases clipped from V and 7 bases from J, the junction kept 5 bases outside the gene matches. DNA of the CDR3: TGTGCCAGCAGCTTCGACAGGGGAGACAACATTCAGTACTTC. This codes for CASSFDRGDNIQYF.

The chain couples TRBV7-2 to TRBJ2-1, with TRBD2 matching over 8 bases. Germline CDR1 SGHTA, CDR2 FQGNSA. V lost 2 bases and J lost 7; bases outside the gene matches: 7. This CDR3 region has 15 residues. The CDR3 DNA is TGTGCCAGCAGCTTAAACGGGGGGGCAGGTAATGAGCAGTTCTTC. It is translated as CASSLNGGAGNEQFF.

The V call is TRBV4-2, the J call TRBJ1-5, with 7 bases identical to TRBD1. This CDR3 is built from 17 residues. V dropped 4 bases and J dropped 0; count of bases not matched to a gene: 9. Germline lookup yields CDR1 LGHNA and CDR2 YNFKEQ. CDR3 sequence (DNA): TGTGCCAGCAGCCGAGCGCTCACAGGGGATAGCAATCAGCCCCAGCATTTT. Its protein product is CASSRALTGDSNQPQHF.

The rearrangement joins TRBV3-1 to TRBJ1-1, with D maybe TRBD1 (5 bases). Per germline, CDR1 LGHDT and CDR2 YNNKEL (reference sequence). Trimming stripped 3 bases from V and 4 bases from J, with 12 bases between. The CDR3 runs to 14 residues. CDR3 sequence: CASSQRGAPTEAFF. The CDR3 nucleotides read TGTGCCAGCAGCCAGCGCGGGGCGCCCACTGAAGCTTTCTTT.

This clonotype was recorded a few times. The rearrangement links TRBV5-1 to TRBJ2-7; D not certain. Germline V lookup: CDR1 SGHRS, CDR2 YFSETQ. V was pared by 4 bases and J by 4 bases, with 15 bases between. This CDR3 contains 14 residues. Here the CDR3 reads CASSPPGRRYEQYF. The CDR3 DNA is TGCGCCAGCAGCCCCCCGGGCAGACGTTACGAGCAGTACTTC.

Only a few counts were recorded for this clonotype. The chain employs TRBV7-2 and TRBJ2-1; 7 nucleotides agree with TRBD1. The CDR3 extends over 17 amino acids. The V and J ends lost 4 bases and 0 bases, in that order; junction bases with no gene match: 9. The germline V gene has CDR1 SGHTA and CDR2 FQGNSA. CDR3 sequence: CASSSPPRGFSYNEQFF. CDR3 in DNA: TGTGCCAGCAGCTCCCCCCCCAGGGGGTTCTCCTACAATGAGCAGTTCTTC.

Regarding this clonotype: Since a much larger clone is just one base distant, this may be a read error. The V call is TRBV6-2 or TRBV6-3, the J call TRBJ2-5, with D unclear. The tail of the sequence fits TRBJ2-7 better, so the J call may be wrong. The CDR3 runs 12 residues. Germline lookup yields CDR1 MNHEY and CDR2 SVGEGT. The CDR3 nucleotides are TGTGCCAGCAGTTACTGGGTCTACGAGCAGTACTTC. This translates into CASSYWVYEQYF.

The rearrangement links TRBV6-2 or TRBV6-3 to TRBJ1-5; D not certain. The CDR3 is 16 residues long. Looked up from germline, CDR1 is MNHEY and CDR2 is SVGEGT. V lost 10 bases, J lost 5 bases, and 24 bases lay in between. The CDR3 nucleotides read TGTGCCAACAGCCAAAGGGAACACGGGTATTATCAGCCCCAGCATTTT. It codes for CANSQREHGYYQPQHF.

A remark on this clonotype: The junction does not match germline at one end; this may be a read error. The CDR3: CASSLSRGGFTDTQDF. The CDR3 DNA follows: TGTGCCAGCAGCTTATCCCGGGGGGGATTCACAGATACGCAGGATTTT. The chain employs TRBV7-9 and TRBJ2-3, with 8 bases identical to TRBD2. This CDR3 has 16 amino acids. Looked up from germline, CDR1 is SEHNR and CDR2 is FQNEAQ (reference sequence).

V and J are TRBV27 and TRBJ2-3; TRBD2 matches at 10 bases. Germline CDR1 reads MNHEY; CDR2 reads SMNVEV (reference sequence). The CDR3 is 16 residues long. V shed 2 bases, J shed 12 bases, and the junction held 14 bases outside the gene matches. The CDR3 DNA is TGTGCCAGCAGTTTAATCGGTAGCGGGGGGTGCCCTGACCAGTATTTT. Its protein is CASSLIGSGGCPDQYF.

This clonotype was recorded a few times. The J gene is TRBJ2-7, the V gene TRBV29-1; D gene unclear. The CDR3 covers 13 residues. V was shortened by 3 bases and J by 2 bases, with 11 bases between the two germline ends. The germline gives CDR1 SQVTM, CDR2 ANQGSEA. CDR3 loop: CSVESPEAYEQYF. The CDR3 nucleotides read TGCAGCGTTGAGTCGCCAGAGGCCTACGAGCAGTACTTC.

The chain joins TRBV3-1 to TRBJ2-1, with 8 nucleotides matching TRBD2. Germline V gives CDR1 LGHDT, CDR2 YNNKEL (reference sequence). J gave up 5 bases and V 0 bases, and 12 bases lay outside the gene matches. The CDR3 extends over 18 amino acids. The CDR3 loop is CASSQDSSGGPHHNEQFF. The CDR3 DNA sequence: TGTGCCAGCAGCCAAGATAGCAGCGGGGGTCCTCATCACAATGAGCAGTTCTTC.

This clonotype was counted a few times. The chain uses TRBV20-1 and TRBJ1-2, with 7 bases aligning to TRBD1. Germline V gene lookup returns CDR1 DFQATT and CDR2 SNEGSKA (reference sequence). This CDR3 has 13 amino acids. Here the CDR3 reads CRGSGTATAGYTF. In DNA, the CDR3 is TGCAGGGGATCCGGGACAGCCACTGCTGGCTACACCTTC.

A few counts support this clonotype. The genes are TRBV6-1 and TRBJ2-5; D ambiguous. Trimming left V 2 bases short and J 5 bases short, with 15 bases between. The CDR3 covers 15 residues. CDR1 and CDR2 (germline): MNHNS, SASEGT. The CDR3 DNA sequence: TGTGCCAGCAGTGAATATAGGGCGCCCTTGGAGACCCAGTACTTC. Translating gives CASSEYRAPLETQYF.

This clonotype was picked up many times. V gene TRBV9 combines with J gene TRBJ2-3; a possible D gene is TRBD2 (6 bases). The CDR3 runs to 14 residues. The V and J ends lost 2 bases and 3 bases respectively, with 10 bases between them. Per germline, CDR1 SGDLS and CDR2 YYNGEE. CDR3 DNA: TGTGCCAGCAGCGTGGAGGGTTTAACAGATACGCAGTATTTT. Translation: CASSVEGLTDTQYF.